One sample yielded the 22 T cell receptor beta chains listed below, sequenced in a study of long-term antiretroviral therapy in people with HIV. The assay used was immunoSEQ (version v3.0), run at survey level. The data were produced by immunoSEQ multiplex PCR, yet TCRdb's version contains in-frame clones alone and is incomplete. This sample has about 19,000 clones, with over 65% found just once. The sequencing used unsorted PBMCs, collected 0.5 years before starting antiretroviral therapy. All receptors come from a woman aged 45 to 65 with HIV.

The gene calls are TRBV4-2 and TRBJ2-1; D remains ambiguous. V lost 4 bases and J 0 bases, leaving 13 bases between the germline ends. The germline gives CDR1 LGHNA, CDR2 YNFKEQ. This CDR3 is built from 16 residues. In nucleotides, the CDR3 is TGTGCCAGCAGCCCGCTTAGCCAGAGCTCCTACAATGAGCAGTTCTTC. The encoded protein is CASSPLSQSSYNEQFF.

V and J are TRBV7-8 and TRBJ1-5; D may be TRBD1 (6 bases). CDR1 and CDR2 from the germline V gene are SGHVS and FQNEAQ. This CDR3 contains 16 residues. The ends were cut back, 0 bases at V and 1 base at J, with 10 bases in the middle. The CDR3 spells CASSLATGWSNQPQHF. CDR3 sequence (DNA): TGTGCCAGCAGCTTAGCCACAGGGTGGAGCAATCAGCCCCAGCATTTT.

The count of this clone is one. The chain uses TRBV9 and TRBJ2-5, with 7 bases identical to TRBD1. This CDR3 is 15 amino acids long. Germline V gives CDR1 SGDLS, CDR2 YYNGEE. V was clipped by 4 bases and J by 3 bases; unmatched bases: 9. The chain's CDR3 is CASSPTQGVEETQYF. CDR3 coding DNA: TGTGCCAGCAGCCCTACTCAGGGGGTGGAAGAGACCCAGTACTTC.

The genes are TRBV5-1 and TRBJ2-6; tentatively, D is TRBD1 (5 bases). This CDR3 is 17 amino acids long. Germline values: CDR1 SGHRS, CDR2 YFSETQ. Trimming took off 5 bases at V and 0 bases at J, with 15 bases between the two ends. CDR3 sequence (DNA): TGCGCCAGCAGTAATCCCAGGGTCGGCTCTGGGGCCAACGTCCTGACTTTC. Encoded protein: CASSNPRVGSGANVLTF.

J is TRBJ1-1 and V is TRBV7-6; no reliable D call. This CDR3 has 13 amino acids. V lost 5 bases and J lost 11, with 18 bases in between. The germline CDR1 and CDR2 sequences are SGHVS and FNYEAQ. The CDR3 spells CASSPRHPRQAFF. The CDR3 region has the DNA TGTGCCAGCAGCCCTCGACACCCACGCCAGGCTTTCTTT.

V is TRBV6-1 and J is TRBJ2-2, with D possibly TRBD2 on 7 matching bases. Germline CDR1 is MNHNS and CDR2 is SASEGT. CDR3 length equals 18 residues. V gave up 2 bases and J gave up 1 base, with 17 bases separating them. In DNA form, the CDR3 reads TGTGCCAGCAGTGAACGACGTTCCGGGGGGCGGAACACCGGGGAGCTGTTTTTT. As protein: CASSERRSGGRNTGELFF.

V usage is TRBV2 and J usage is TRBJ1-1, with D possibly TRBD1 on 5 matching bases. The germline V gene encodes CDR1 SNHLY and CDR2 FYNNEI. V was shortened by 4 bases and J by 11 bases, with 11 bases between the two germline ends. The CDR3 totals 11 residues. The CDR3 DNA is TGTGCCAGCAGTGGAGAGGGGACGGCTTTCTTT. Amino acid sequence: CASSGEGTAFF.

The rearrangement joins TRBV19 to TRBJ2-7; the D gene is possibly TRBD2 (6 bases). Germline values: CDR1 LNHDA, CDR2 SQIVND (reference sequence). CDR3 size: 13 residues. The V and J ends lost 6 bases and 6 bases respectively, with 15 bases between them. The CDR3 loop reads CASSLLLGGEQYV. The CDR3 region has the DNA TGTGCCAGTAGCCTCCTTCTGGGGGGCGAGCAGTACGTC.

This clone appeared a single time. The chain employs TRBV30 and TRBJ1-4; no firm D call. The CDR3 sequence is 13 residues long. In germline, CDR1 is GTSNPN, CDR2 SVGIG (reference sequence). The V end lost 2 bases, the J end lost 7 bases, and 11 bases lay between the germline ends. The CDR3 reads CAWSLETGEKLFF. In nucleotides, the CDR3 is TGTGCCTGGAGTCTCGAGACCGGTGAAAAACTGTTTTTT.

CDR3 in DNA: TGTGCCAGCAGGGCTTCCGGGGCAACTAATGAAAAACTGTTTTTT. This encodes CASRASGATNEKLFF. This chain uses TRBV2 with TRBJ1-4; D unclear. The V gene's germline CDR1 is SNHLY and CDR2 FYNNEI. Trimming cost V 6 bases and J 0 bases, with 11 bases left between them. CDR3 length equals 15 residues.

A word on this clone: This specimen includes other DNA sequences encoding the same CDR3. The V gene is TRBV2, the J gene TRBJ1-6, with a weak D call TRBD1 (6 bases). Trimming stripped 6 bases from V and 7 bases from J, with 10 bases between. CDR1 SNHLY and CDR2 FYNNEI come from the germline V gene. This CDR3 comprises 13 residues. Here the CDR3 reads CASRQGGNSPLHF. The CDR3 DNA sequence: TGTGCCAGCAGACAGGGCGGGAATTCACCCCTCCACTTT.

The chain is built from TRBV2 and TRBJ1-2; 7 nucleotides align to TRBD1. The CDR3 runs to 15 residues. CDR1 is SNHLY and CDR2 is FYNNEI in the germline V gene. V lost 7 bases, J lost 6 bases, and 14 bases stayed unmatched. The CDR3 spells CASIPNRGQGDGYTF. DNA of the CDR3: TGTGCCAGCATTCCCAATCGGGGGCAGGGGGATGGCTACACCTTC.

V and J are TRBV4-1 and TRBJ1-2; TRBD1 matches 9 bases. The germline V gene encodes CDR1 MGHRA and CDR2 YSYEKL. V shed 0 bases and J 6 bases; nucleotides not matched to a gene: 5. This CDR3 is 15 amino acids long. The CDR3 DNA follows: TGCGCCAGCAGCCAAGAGGCCCGGACAGGGGATGGCTACACCTTC. It yields the protein CASSQEARTGDGYTF.

This sequence joins TRBV5-1 and TRBJ1-1; 8 bases are shared with TRBD1. CDR3 length: 14 amino acids. The junction had 2 bases not matched to a gene; V was cut back by 4 bases and J by 0 bases. CDR1 is SGHRS, CDR2 YFSETQ, per germline. DNA for the CDR3: TGCGCCAGCAGCCCAGGGGGCGTGAACACTGAAGCTTTCTTT. It specifies CASSPGGVNTEAFF.

This chain connects TRBV18 to TRBJ2-7; D is tentatively TRBD1 or TRBD2 (6 bases each). The CDR3 spans 14 residues. CDR1 and CDR2 (germline): KGHSH, LQKENI. V lost 2 bases, J lost 2 bases, and 10 bases lay in between. The CDR3 DNA reads TGTGCCAGCTCACCAGGGGGGCAGCCCTACGAGCAGTACTTC. This codes for CASSPGGQPYEQYF.

This sequence joins TRBV5-1 and TRBJ1-3; D not resolved. Trimming left V 4 bases short and J 0 bases short, with 14 bases between. This CDR3 region has 16 residues. The germline gives CDR1 SGHRS, CDR2 YFSETQ. The CDR3 coding sequence is TGCGCCAGCAGCCTTGATCGGCCAGGCTCTGGAAACACCATATATTTT. Amino acids: CASSLDRPGSGNTIYF.

The CDR3 region has the DNA TGCAGCGTACAGAAGCCTCCCACCGGGGAGCTGTTTTTT. Translating it yields CSVQKPPTGELFF. J is TRBJ2-2 and V is TRBV29-1; no reliable D call. The ends were cut back, 6 bases at V and 4 bases at J, with 12 bases in the middle. This CDR3 has 13 amino acids. Germline V gene sequence: CDR1 SQVTM, CDR2 ANQGSEA.

V gene TRBV5-5 combines with J gene TRBJ1-1; D call uncertain. V lost 2 bases to trimming and J lost 2 bases, with 1 base between them. Germline V gene data show CDR1 as SGHKS and CDR2 as YYEKEE (reference sequence). The CDR3 spans 11 residues. The CDR3 bases are TGTGCCAGCAGCTTTAACACTGAAGCTTTCTTT. Translating it yields CASSFNTEAFF.

This rearrangement joins TRBV5-1 to TRBJ1-6, with D possibly being TRBD1 (6 bases). There are 17 residues in the CDR3. Germline values: CDR1 SGHRS, CDR2 YFSETQ. Trimming shortened V by 1 base and J by 0 bases, and 11 bases separated the two germline ends. CDR3 in DNA: TGCGCCAGCAGCTTGATCTTCAGGGGCTCCTATAATTCACCCCTCCACTTT. Translating it yields CASSLIFRGSYNSPLHF.

The chain links TRBV2 to TRBJ2-7; D possibly corresponds to TRBD2 (6 bases). Germline CDR1 is SNHLY and CDR2 is FYNNEI. CDR3 size: 13 residues. V shed 5 bases and J shed 7 bases, with 15 bases lying between them. In DNA, the CDR3 is TGTGCCAGCAGTTACGGGAGTCTGGGGGAGCAGTACGTC. Translating it yields CASSYGSLGEQYV.

The CDR3 sequence: CSVPALNTEAFF. CDR3 in DNA: TGCAGCGTGCCAGCTCTGAACACTGAAGCTTTCTTT. The chain employs TRBV29-1 and TRBJ1-1; D call uncertain. This CDR3 spans 12 amino acids. Trimming cost V 6 bases and J 0 bases, with 8 bases left between them. Germline CDR1 reads SQVTM; CDR2 reads ANQGSEA.

This chain connects TRBV7-9 to TRBJ1-5; D gene unclear. With 1 base removed from V and 3 bases from J, the gap between germline ends came to 4 bases. This CDR3 comprises 13 residues. Germline values: CDR1 SEHNR, CDR2 FQNEAQ (reference sequence). Here the CDR3 reads CASSLDANQPQHF. The CDR3 bases are TGTGCCAGCAGCTTAGATGCCAATCAGCCCCAGCATTTT.